This T cell receptor (beta chain) originates from a study of shared clonotypes between healthy human individuals. Everyone who donated was a Caucasian adult who lived in Nashville, Tennessee. CD4+ cells were split into CD45RA+ naive and CD45RA-negative memory subsets. CDR3 length equals 12 residues. The ends lost 6 bases at V and 8 bases at J; junction bases unmatched: 5. CDR1 is MDHEN and CDR2 is SYDVKM in the germline V gene. The DNA input per sorted-subset replicate PCR was 200 ng, corresponding to roughly 31,000 T cell genomes. As originally analysed: Junction-only immunoSEQ sequences carried no quality scores, so filtering differed. Sequencing was performed with immunoSEQ multiplex PCR; in TCRdb, only in-frame clones are kept and a portion is missing. V, J and clone size were drawn from that table, and D and trimming were deduced from the DNA. The table has 2 million to 3 million clones, over 85% seen once.

The chain joins TRBV28 to TRBJ1-2; 8 nucleotides match TRBD1. Sequencing was carried out using naive CD4+ T cells from PBMCs. Subset: CD45RA+ positively selected. This TCR derives from a man aged 18-30 years in good health. Some clones in this sample may be carry-over from other donors' samples. In DNA, the CDR3 is TGTGCCAGCAGAAGCGGACAGGGCGGCTACACCTTC. Amino acid sequence: CASRSGQGGYTF.